This T cell receptor (beta chain) was recovered during a study of blood T cells in healthy people across ages. Whole-study findings and limits: Naive and antigen-experienced cells were not separated, limiting conclusive comparison.

Then a second PCR, running roughly 7 to 12 cycles, was carried out with a sample-barcoded 5' primer and a J-beta primer mix. Each of the samples gave a minimum of 2.5 million paired-end reads that contained CDR3. TCRdb recomputed calls from the 5' RACE reads with MiXCR, one row per CDR3 protein. The sample records about a million distinct CDR3 sequences, roughly two fifths being singletons. This clonotype came up a few times. Its antigen is not known. Per-sample yields of isolated PBMCs were at least 7 million. Sequencing was performed on blood. The TCR comes from a man aged 18 to 30 in good health.

For the CDR3, the DNA is TGCAGCGCATTACGCCAGGGGAGTGTGCAGTTCTTC. This sequence encodes CSALRQGSVQFF. This chain connects TRBV29-1 to TRBJ2-1; perhaps TRBD1 as D (6 bases). Germline assignment: CDR1 SQVTM and CDR2 ANQGSEA. Trimming left V 7 bases short and J 12 bases short, with 19 bases between. The CDR3 loop spans 12 amino acids.